The source of this T cell receptor (beta chain) is a study of T cell responses to AZD1222 COVID-19 vaccine. CDR3 length: 13 residues. Looked up from germline, CDR1 is MGHRA and CDR2 is YSYEKL. After removal of 3 bases from V and 7 bases from J, the junction contained 2 bases not matched to a gene. Using immunoSEQ multiplex PCR, the repertoire was profiled, and TCRdb retains in-frame clones only, with some absent. In the table there are 98,000 or so clones, approximately 91% of which are singletons. The sample was peripheral blood, taken on day 0 of AZD1222 vaccination. The clonotype comes from an adult in good health. This sequence joins TRBV4-1 and TRBJ2-2, with TRBD1 identical over 7 bases. This CDR3 is CASSHDRDGELFF. CDR3 DNA sequence: TGCGCCAGCAGCCACGACAGGGACGGGGAGCTGTTTTTT.